This T cell receptor beta chain appears in the sequencing data of a study of T-cell memory formation after mild COVID-19. The V and J ends lost 7 bases and 4 bases respectively, with 16 bases between them. There are 13 residues in the CDR3. CDR1 is DFQATT, CDR2 SNEGSKA, per germline (reference sequence). For this clonotype: Antigen unknown.

Findings and caveats of the study: Clones contracting day 15 to 85 were balanced CD4/CD8; later expanders leaned CD4+. Confirmation was lacking for SARS-CoV-2 specificity of second-wave clones that peaked on day 37.

Barcoded TCR alpha and TCR beta cDNA libraries with UMIs came from 5'RACE using constant-segment primers. Each CDR3 protein gets one entry after TCRdb re-called the 5' RACE reads with MiXCR. The sample holds roughly 500,000 distinct CDR3 sequences; over 20% are singletons and the top ten take about an eighth. V is TRBV20-1 and J is TRBJ1-2; no reliable D call. Specimen: PBMCs or a T cell subset sorted from them (not recorded which). This receptor was identified in an adult woman who had mild COVID-19 (a few samples of this study predate the infection). Cell type and time point are not known. Here the CDR3 reads CSVRKIMPYGYTF. In DNA, the CDR3 is TGCAGTGTTCGAAAAATTATGCCCTATGGCTACACCTTC.